This T cell receptor beta chain was found in a study of blood T cells in healthy people across ages. Sample-barcoded 5' priming and a J-beta primer mix drove a second PCR of about 6 to 11 cycles. TCRdb fed the 5' RACE reads into MiXCR, producing one record per CDR3 protein. Among about 730,000 distinct CDR3 sequences, approximately 39% were seen once, and the ten largest hold 20%. There were healthy Caucasian individuals from Russia, aged roughly 6 to 90, serving as donors. The V and J ends lost 7 bases and 6 bases respectively, with 10 bases between them. This CDR3 has 11 amino acids. Germline V gene data show CDR1 as MNHEY and CDR2 as SVGAGI.

The material sequenced was blood. This clonotype was obtained from a woman between 55 and 75 years old in good health. This rearrangement joins TRBV6-5 to TRBJ2-7, with D uncertain. For the CDR3, the DNA is TGTGCCAGCACCCGCTTCGGCGAGCAGTACTTC. The encoded protein is CASTRFGEQYF.